One sample yielded the 21 T cell receptor beta chains listed below, sequenced in a study of pediatric ulcerative colitis. Repertoires were generated with immunoSEQ multiplex PCR, while TCRdb's copy carries only in-frame clones and drops some. The repertoire consists of around 68,000 clones, with about three quarters occurring once and the leading ten covering over 4%. Sequences were obtained from blood. The receptor source for this set is a boy aged 10-17 years with moderate ulcerative colitis.

The gene calls are TRBV19 and TRBJ1-1, with 9 bases aligning to TRBD1. The CDR3 runs 13 residues. V shed 10 bases and J 5 bases; nucleotides not matched to a gene: 8. Germline V CDR1 and CDR2: LNHDA, SQIVND (reference sequence). The CDR3 DNA follows: TGTGCCACCCTTATACAGGGGGCGACTGAAGCTTTCTTT. It yields the protein CATLIQGATEAFF.

The chain uses TRBV7-6 and TRBJ1-4; 10 bases are a match to TRBD1. The CDR3 loop spans 16 amino acids. Germline CDR1 and CDR2: SGHVS and FNYEAQ. The V and J ends lost 5 bases and 7 bases, in that order; junction bases with no gene match: 10. The CDR3 loop reads CASSPRTGGLFEKLFF. In nucleotides, the CDR3 is TGTGCCAGCAGCCCGCGGACAGGGGGATTGTTTGAAAAACTGTTTTTT.

The chain couples TRBV6-6 to TRBJ2-7; D might be TRBD1 (5 bases). V was shortened by 6 bases and J by 1 base, with 13 bases between the two germline ends. The CDR3 is 14 amino acids. CDR1 is MNHNY and CDR2 is SVGAGI in the germline V gene (reference sequence). The CDR3 loop is CASSPRVLSYEQYF. The CDR3, as DNA: TGTGCCAGCAGCCCCAGGGTCCTGTCCTACGAGCAGTACTTC.

The chain carries TRBV28 and TRBJ2-7; D not certain. This CDR3 has 14 amino acids. Germline loops: CDR1 MDHEN, CDR2 SYDVKM. V was cut by 6 bases and J by 4 bases, with 16 bases left in between. The CDR3 DNA reads as TGTGCCAGCAGCACGGACCAAACCCCTTACGAGCAGTACTTC. Encoded protein: CASSTDQTPYEQYF.

CDR3 loop: CAISDSQQGRADTQYF. The CDR3 DNA reads TGTGCCATCAGTGATTCTCAACAGGGTCGGGCAGATACGCAGTATTTT. The chain recombines TRBV10-3 with TRBJ2-3; D may be TRBD1 (6 bases). The V end was cut by 3 bases, the J end by 4 bases, with 17 bases between. This CDR3 spans 16 amino acids. Germline CDR1 ENHRY, CDR2 SYGVKD.

This rearrangement joins TRBV12-5 to TRBJ1-5; TRBD1 is a possible D gene (6 bases). V was clipped by 8 bases and J by 1 base, with 12 bases between them. The germline V gene encodes CDR1 LGHNT and CDR2 FRNRAP. The CDR3 extends over 14 amino acids. The DNA for the CDR3 is TGTGCTAGTAGTTCGGACAGAAGCAATCAGCCCCAGCATTTT. It encodes CASSSDRSNQPQHF.

This clone was counted once. The V gene is TRBV27, the J gene TRBJ1-2; D perhaps matches TRBD1 (5 bases). Germline V gene lookup returns CDR1 MNHEY and CDR2 SMNVEV (reference sequence). CDR3 length equals 13 residues. Trimming removed 2 bases from V and 4 bases from J, with 8 bases in between. CDR3 amino acids: CASSLRGAYGYTF. Here the CDR3 DNA reads TGTGCCAGCAGTTTACGGGGCGCCTATGGCTACACCTTC.

The chain couples TRBV19 to TRBJ1-3; 12 bases match TRBD1. This CDR3 has 18 amino acids. J lost 1 base, V lost 5 bases, and 9 bases had no gene match. The germline V gene has CDR1 LNHDA and CDR2 SQIVND (reference sequence). CDR3 bases: TGTGCCAGTAGTTTACTGCCGGGACAGGGGGCTTCTGGAAACACCATATATTTT. Protein product: CASSLLPGQGASGNTIYF.

The chain has TRBV2 and TRBJ1-1; weak D call: TRBD1 (5 bases). The V gene lost 4 bases and the J gene lost 4 bases, with 10 bases spanning the gap. The CDR3 has 13 residues. Germline V lookup: CDR1 SNHLY, CDR2 FYNNEI. The CDR3 protein is CASSVGVGTEAFF. For the CDR3, the DNA is TGTGCCAGCAGTGTAGGGGTGGGCACTGAAGCTTTCTTT. Variable domain in full (rest from reference TRBV2 and TRBJ1-1): EPEVTQTPSHQVTQMGQEVILRCVPISNHLYFYWYRQILGQKVEFLVSFYNNEISEKSEIFDDQFSVERPDGSNFTLKIRSTKLEDSAMYFCASSVGVGTEAFFGQGTRLTVV.

CDR3 amino acids: CASSLSGNTIYF. The CDR3 DNA follows: TGTGCCAGCAGCTTGTCCGGAAACACCATATATTTT. The J gene is TRBJ1-3, the V gene TRBV7-6; the D is unclear. The CDR3 spans 12 residues. The germline V and J ends were trimmed by 3 bases and 4 bases, with 4 bases remaining between them. The germline V gene has CDR1 SGHVS and CDR2 FNYEAQ.

V is TRBV10-3 and J is TRBJ1-1, with 7 bases matching TRBD1. Losses at the gene ends were 7 bases for V and 4 bases for J; bases not matched to a gene: 6. Germline V gene data show CDR1 as ENHRY and CDR2 as SYGVKD. The CDR3 covers 13 residues. The CDR3 DNA reads TGTGCCATCACCCTGACAGGGTCCACTGAAGCTTTCTTT. Residues: CAITLTGSTEAFF.

This clone was counted a few times. The chain joins TRBV11-2 to TRBJ2-7; D is perhaps TRBD2 (5 bases). V was clipped by 4 bases and J by 1 base, with 11 bases between them. Per germline, CDR1 SGHAT and CDR2 FQNNGV. The CDR3 totals 14 residues. The CDR3 DNA follows: TGTGCCAGCAGCTCCCTCGGCGGGTCCTACGAGCAGTACTTC. This sequence encodes CASSSLGGSYEQYF.

The chain employs TRBV30 and TRBJ1-6; D is uncertain. Trimming took off 0 bases at V and 9 bases at J, with 18 bases between the two ends. This CDR3 has 16 amino acids. Germline CDR1 reads GTSNPN; CDR2 reads SVGIG (reference sequence). The CDR3 DNA reads TGTGCCTGGAGTGTACTGGTTCGGGTCCGGGCTTCACCCCTCCACTTT. Protein: CAWSVLVRVRASPLHF.

A single count supports this clone. This chain links TRBV7-2 with TRBJ1-3; no definite D call. CDR3 length: 15 amino acids. CDR1 SGHTA and CDR2 FQGNSA come from the germline V gene. V lost 1 base, J lost 4 bases, and 11 bases lay in between. This chain's CDR3 is CASSLVVQSGNTIYF. Here the CDR3 DNA reads TGTGCCAGCAGCTTAGTTGTGCAATCGGGAAACACCATATATTTT.

The V call is TRBV27, the J call TRBJ2-3, with a possible D match to TRBD1 (6 bases). V was clipped by 6 bases and J by 4 bases, with 14 bases between them. Germline CDR1 reads MNHEY; CDR2 reads SMNVEV (reference sequence). The CDR3 runs to 14 residues. CDR3 coding DNA: TGTGCCAGCAGCAGGGGAAATGTGGCAGATACGCAGTATTTT. This translates into CASSRGNVADTQYF.

The chain employs TRBV5-1 and TRBJ1-2; D is perhaps TRBD1 (6 bases). The CDR3 covers 14 residues. The germline V gene encodes CDR1 SGHRS and CDR2 YFSETQ. The V end was cut by 0 bases, the J end by 8 bases, with 14 bases between. The CDR3 region is CASSLETGSPGYTF. The DNA of the CDR3 is TGCGCCAGCAGCTTGGAGACAGGTTCGCCCGGCTACACCTTC. Filled out from reference TRBV5-1 and TRBJ1-2, the complete variable domain reads KAGVTQTPRYLIKTRGQQVTLSCSPISGHRSVSWYQQTPGQGLQFLFEYFSETQRNKGNFPGRFSGRQFSNSRSEMNVSTLELGDSALYLCASSLETGSPGYTFGSGTRLTVV.

The V call is TRBV10-2, the J call TRBJ2-5; TRBD2 matches at 9 bases. The CDR3 spans 12 residues. V dropped 8 bases and J dropped 5; count of bases not matched to a gene: 3. Per the germline V gene, CDR1 is WSHSY and CDR2 is SAAADI. DNA of the CDR3: TGCGCCAGCGGACTAGCGCGGGAGACCCAGTACTTC. It encodes CASGLARETQYF.

CDR3: CASTTSGSSYEQYF. The CDR3, as DNA: TGTGCCAGCACTACAAGCGGGAGCTCCTACGAGCAGTACTTC. The chain joins TRBV6-1 to TRBJ2-7; 8 positions agree with TRBD2. V dropped 7 bases and J dropped 0; count of bases not matched to a gene: 5. Germline V gives CDR1 MNHNS, CDR2 SASEGT. The CDR3 is 14 amino acids.

The chain carries TRBV7-2 and TRBJ2-3, with unresolved D. Germline-derived CDR1 and CDR2 are SGHTA and FQGNSA. The CDR3 length is 12 residues. With 5 bases removed from V and 2 bases from J, the gap between germline ends came to 5 bases. CDR3 DNA sequence: TGTGCCAGCAGCCGGGTCACAGATACGCAGTATTTT. Protein sequence: CASSRVTDTQYF.

The genes are TRBV5-4 and TRBJ2-7, with D possibly being TRBD2 (7 bases). V dropped 4 bases and J dropped 2 bases, with 16 bases sitting between them. The CDR3 runs to 15 residues. From germline, CDR1 is SGHNT and CDR2 YYREEE (reference sequence). The CDR3 DNA reads as TGTGCCAGCAGCAAGAGGGGGGGTCCAACCTACGAGCAGTACTTC. This encodes CASSKRGGPTYEQYF.

This chain joins TRBV9 and TRBJ2-5; TRBD2 aligns across 13 bases. V shed 4 bases, J shed 2 bases, and the junction held 2 bases outside the gene matches. The CDR3 contains 15 residues. Germline values: CDR1 SGDLS, CDR2 YYNGEE. CDR3 protein: CASSLTSGRQETQYF. The CDR3 region has the DNA TGTGCCAGCAGCCTGACTAGCGGGAGGCAAGAGACCCAGTACTTC. The entire variable domain, with the rest obtained from reference TRBV9 and TRBJ2-5, is as follows: DSGVTQTPKHLITATGQRVTLRCSPRSGDLSVYWYQQSLDQGLQFLIQYYNGEERAKGNILERFSAQQFPDLHSELNLSSLELGDSALYFCASSLTSGRQETQYFGPGTRLLVL.